Sequencing of this T cell receptor beta chain was carried out in a study of CD8+CD57+ T cells in acquired aplastic anemia. This clonotype was counted only a few times. Genomic DNA templated the TCR beta VDJ and CDR3 profiling. TCRdb called the reads again in MiXCR, with one record for every CDR3 protein. The sample holds under 500,000 distinct CDR3 sequences, approximately 33% seen once. Those patients picked for sequencing had displayed CD8+CD57+ cell expansion on flow cytometry. V dropped 4 bases and J dropped 3 bases, with 7 bases sitting between them. CDR3 size: 13 residues. The chain couples TRBV12-3 or TRBV12-4 to TRBJ1-3; D is unclear. Material: sorted CD4+, CD8+, or CD8+CD57+ T cells (not recorded which) from PBMCs. This clonotype was obtained from a human donor with aplastic anemia. The CDR3 here is CASSSRVGNTIYF. CDR3 DNA: TGTGCCAGCAGTTCTCGGGTTGGAAACACCATATATTTT.